The table lists the clone carrying this TCR beta chain with a few counts. Its antigen is not known. The entirety of the isolated RNA underwent reverse transcription, so expressed TCRB transcripts were sequenced. Some 3.6 million reads was the average for naive, central memory and regulatory T cell samples. Method: immunoSEQ multiplex PCR; TCRdb's copy keeps in-frame clones and lacks some. Here the sample spans about 650,000 clones, 9.5% to 15% being singletons. CDR3 length equals 15 residues. V was shortened by 0 bases and J by 1 base, with 9 bases between the two germline ends. The V gene's germline CDR1 is SGHTA and CDR2 FQGTGA. This specimen comes from a study of beta chain features in type 1 diabetes. Notes on the study in general: Among all four CD4+ subsets, Type 1 diabetes patients had TCRB CDR3s that were moderately but significantly shorter.

The receptor was derived from a man aged 30 to 39 with type 1 diabetes. This chain links TRBV7-3 with TRBJ2-5; D perhaps matches TRBD2 (5 bases). Source material: naive CD4+ T cells from blood. CDR3 in DNA: TGTGCCAGCAGCTTAACGGTGGCGGGCCAAGAGACCCAGTACTTC. Residues: CASSLTVAGQETQYF. The entire variable domain, with the rest obtained from reference TRBV7-3 and TRBJ2-5, is as follows: GAGVSQTPSNKVTEKGKYVELRCDPISGHTALYWYRQSLGQGPEFLIYFQGTGAADDSGLPNDRFFAVRPEGSVSTLKIQRTERGDSAVYLCASSLTVAGQETQYFGPGTRLLVL.